The entry that follows covers one T cell receptor beta chain sequence. RNA isolated from unsorted whole blood supplied the blood RNA, with germline DNA also extracted. The CDR3 is made up of 15 amino acids. Trimming stripped 4 bases from V and 1 base from J, with 11 bases between. Germline CDR1 is SGHDT and CDR2 is YYEEEE. This sample stems from a study of tumor-infiltrating lymphocytes in primary liver carcinoma. cDNA specific to TCR beta was made from 450 to 500 ng of total RNA, with a constant-region primer employed for priming. It was through three nested multiplex PCR rounds of slightly modified ARM-PCR that TCR beta libraries arose. Both of the initial two PCR rounds ran for about 11 cycles and employed TRBV1-TRBV30 forward primers alongside a C-beta reverse primer. TCRdb re-analysed the multiplex PCR reads in MiXCR, keeping a single row per CDR3 protein. The sample holds fewer than 400,000 distinct CDR3 sequences; around 50% are singletons and the top ten take approximately 17%.

This sequence was found in a woman in her twenties or thirties with primary liver carcinoma and hepatitis B virus infection. Material: peripheral blood. The chain couples TRBV5-6 to TRBJ1-4; no clear D gene. CDR3 in DNA: TGTGCCAGCAGCGATTGGACGGAAACTAATGAAAAACTGTTTTTT. This sequence encodes CASSDWTETNEKLFF.